The rows below give T cell receptor beta chains drawn from one sample of a study of T cells in Graves' hyperthyroidism and ophthalmopathy. TCRdb analysed the multiplex PCR reads with MiXCR anew, one entry per CDR3 protein. The profile shows roughly 740,000 distinct CDR3 sequences, about a sixth of them singletons. Sample: blood. These TCRs come from a man aged 18-30 years with Graves' hyperthyroidism. CDR3s include the opening cysteine and the closing phenylalanine or tryptophan.

j_gene	v_gene	CDR3aa
TRBJ1-1	TRBV2	CASSAGVMNTEAFF
TRBJ1-2	TRBV18	CASSPSRGGDGCTF
TRBJ2-2	TRBV6-2/TRBV6-3	CASSRGAGGNTGELFF
TRBJ2-7	TRBV20-1	CSGGTFHEQYF
TRBJ2-5	TRBV4-1	CASSPIGTSGQETQYF
TRBJ2-1	TRBV7-9	CASSSKASGNEQFF
TRBJ2-3	TRBV29-1	CSVVGQGGPDTQYF
TRBJ2-3	TRBV11-3	CASSLDIGSGLADTQYF
TRBJ2-6	TRBV18	CASSPGGPVAGANVLTF
TRBJ1-1	TRBV6-6	CASSYSTGWWRSTEAFF
TRBJ2-3	TRBV28	CASSPGGASTDTQYF
TRBJ2-6	TRBV20-1	CSAIAGELTGANVLTF
TRBJ2-2	TRBV11-3	CASSLGPGQGANTGELFF
TRBJ1-2	TRBV6-5	CASSYSQVRSRGYTF
TRBJ1-1	TRBV10-3	CAISDWTGTNTGAFF
TRBJ1-1	TRBV5-6	CASSWGDTEAFF
TRBJ2-7	TRBV11-3	CASSPRAYEQYF
TRBJ1-1	TRBV29-1	CSVSTGSTEAFF
TRBJ2-1	TRBV18	CASSLYPAGLGNEQFF
TRBJ1-2	TRBV10-3	CAISEPRQGRHGYTF
TRBJ2-1	TRBV24-1	CATSDLGSLAGSNEQFF
TRBJ2-1	TRBV2	CASSDLAGQAYNEQFF